Listed here are 19 T cell receptor beta chains from one sample, sequenced in a study of Ad26.COV2.S vaccination and SARS-CoV-2 variants. The repertoire was sequenced with immunoSEQ multiplex PCR; TCRdb's copy has only in-frame clones and lacks some. Here the sample spans 75,000 to 100,000 clones, approximately 81% being singletons. Sequences were derived from peripheral blood, sampled after recovery from COVID-19. The source of these receptors is a human donor who had recovered from COVID-19.

V usage is TRBV5-4 and J usage is TRBJ1-4; D gene uncertain. The CDR3 loop spans 15 amino acids. Trimming cost V 4 bases and J 5 bases, with 15 bases left between them. Germline CDR1 is SGHNT and CDR2 is YYREEE (reference sequence). The CDR3 reads CASSAKENLNEKLFF. CDR3 in DNA: TGTGCCAGCAGCGCGAAGGAGAACCTAAATGAAAAACTGTTTTTT.

The chain uses TRBV29-1 and TRBJ2-7, with TRBD1 matching over 7 bases. J lost 4 bases, V lost 5 bases, and 5 bases had no gene match. CDR1 is SQVTM and CDR2 is ANQGSEA in the germline V gene. The CDR3 is 12 residues long. The CDR3 nucleotides are TGCAGCGTTAGAAGGGACAGATACGAGCAGTACTTC. Translated, it gives CSVRRDRYEQYF.

As DNA, the CDR3 is TGCAGTGCTAATGACAGGGCAAATGAAAAACTGTTTTTT. This codes for CSANDRANEKLFF. This rearrangement joins TRBV20-1 to TRBJ1-4, with TRBD1 identical over 7 bases. There are 13 residues in the CDR3. Germline-derived CDR1 and CDR2 are DFQATT and SNEGSKA (reference sequence). With 4 bases clipped from V and 5 bases from J, the junction kept 4 bases outside the gene matches.

The rearrangement joins TRBV6-5 to TRBJ2-7, with TRBD2 matching 11 bases. The CDR3 runs to 14 residues. Trimming at V came to 10 bases and at J to 5 bases, leaving 10 bases not matched to a gene. Germline lookup yields CDR1 MNHEY and CDR2 SVGAGI. The CDR3 region has the DNA TGTGCCACCAAGCCGGGACTAGCGGTGCACGAGCAGTACTTC. It yields the protein CATKPGLAVHEQYF.

CDR3 sequence reads: CASSLDGGNTIYF. CDR3 nucleotide sequence: TGTGCCAGCAGCTTGGACGGCGGAAACACCATATATTTT. The chain recombines TRBV5-4 with TRBJ1-3, with unresolved D. There are 13 residues in the CDR3. Trimming removed 0 bases at V and 4 bases at J, with 5 bases between. The germline gives CDR1 SGHNT, CDR2 YYREEE (reference sequence).

The chain employs TRBV4-3 and TRBJ1-2; possibly TRBD1 for D (5 bases). Per the germline V gene, CDR1 is LGHNA and CDR2 is YSLEER. V lost 0 bases and J lost 4, with 9 bases in between. The length of the CDR3 is 14 residues. CDR3 protein: CASSQDRGGYGYTF. The CDR3 coding sequence is TGCGCCAGCAGCCAAGATCGGGGCGGCTATGGCTACACCTTC.

The chain joins TRBV19 to TRBJ2-3, with TRBD1 matching over 9 bases. The CDR3 extends over 13 amino acids. J lost 11 bases, V lost 3 bases, and 6 bases had no gene match. The germline CDR1 and CDR2 sequences are LNHDA and SQIVND (reference sequence). The CDR3 loop reads CASSILGQGKQYF. Here the CDR3 DNA reads TGTGCCAGTAGTATCCTGGGACAGGGTAAGCAGTATTTT.

CDR3 sequence: CSASNEQFF. The DNA for the CDR3 is TGCAGTGCTAGTAATGAGCAGTTCTTC. The V and J genes are TRBV20-1 and TRBJ2-1, with no clear D. V dropped 3 bases and J dropped 7 bases, with 1 base sitting between them. This CDR3 is built from 9 residues. Germline-derived CDR1 and CDR2 are DFQATT and SNEGSKA (reference sequence).

The chain couples TRBV29-1 to TRBJ2-7, with a weak D call TRBD2 (5 bases). V shed 6 bases and J shed 3 bases, with 9 bases lying between them. Germline-derived CDR1 and CDR2 are SQVTM and ANQGSEA. CDR3 size: 11 residues. CDR3 sequence (DNA): TGCAGCGTCTTTGGGAGCTACGAGCAGTACTTC. It encodes CSVFGSYEQYF.

The chain uses TRBV10-2 and TRBJ1-2; D is ambiguous. V was trimmed by 2 bases and J by 3 bases, leaving 4 bases between them. The CDR3 is made up of 12 amino acids. Germline values: CDR1 WSHSY, CDR2 SAAADI. The CDR3 sequence is CASSEEDYGYTF. CDR3 sequence (DNA): TGCGCCAGCAGTGAGGAGGACTATGGCTACACCTTC.

This clone was observed a single time. The chain is built from TRBV5-1 and TRBJ1-6; the match to TRBD1 covers 7 bases. The CDR3 is 15 residues long. The V segment lost 0 bases and the J segment 6 bases; nucleotides outside the gene matches: 3. From germline, CDR1 is SGHRS and CDR2 YFSETQ. CDR3 DNA: TGCGCCAGCAGCTTGGAAGGGACAGCTAATTCACCCCTCCACTTT. Translation: CASSLEGTANSPLHF.

The V call is TRBV12-3 or TRBV12-4, the J call TRBJ1-1, with 8 bases fitting TRBD1. The ends lost 4 bases at V and 6 bases at J; junction bases unmatched: 4. The CDR3 covers 13 residues. Here the CDR3 DNA reads TGTGCCAGCAGTTGGGGGACAGGTTCTGAAGCTTTCTTT. The encoded protein is CASSWGTGSEAFF.

This sequence joins TRBV6-2 or TRBV6-3 and TRBJ2-7; TRBD2 agrees at 9 bases. The CDR3 covers 13 residues. Germline values: CDR1 MNHEY, CDR2 SVGEGT. Losses at the gene ends were 1 base for V and 7 bases for J; bases not matched to a gene: 2. CDR3 bases: TGTGCCAGCAGTTACTTTCTAGCGGGGGAGCAGTACTTC. As protein: CASSYFLAGEQYF.

The V and J genes are TRBV19 and TRBJ1-2; TRBD1 might be the D (5 bases). The germline V gene has CDR1 LNHDA and CDR2 SQIVND (reference sequence). V was clipped by 5 bases and J by 6 bases, with 13 bases between them. The CDR3 totals 13 residues. The DNA of the CDR3 is TGTGCCAGTAGTCAAATCGGGGGGGATGGCTACACCTTC. The encoded protein is CASSQIGGDGYTF.

The CDR3 sequence: CASSAARLNSGRNYNEQFF. CDR3 coding DNA: TGTGCCAGCAGCGCGGCTAGGCTGAATAGCGGGAGAAACTACAATGAGCAGTTCTTC. V usage is TRBV9 and J usage is TRBJ2-1, with 9 bases that match TRBD2. The CDR3 is 19 amino acids. Germline V gene lookup returns CDR1 SGDLS and CDR2 YYNGEE. The V and J ends lost 3 bases and 3 bases, in that order; junction bases with no gene match: 16.

The genes are TRBV3-1 (or the pseudogene TRBV3-2) and TRBJ1-3; no clear D. Germline-derived CDR1 and CDR2 are LGHDT and YNNKEL (reference sequence). This CDR3 has 15 amino acids. Trimming removed 1 base from V and 0 bases from J, with 7 bases in between. The CDR3 spells CASSQGFGSGNTIYF. The CDR3 nucleotides read TGTGCCAGCAGCCAAGGGTTCGGCTCTGGAAACACCATATATTTT.

This chain connects TRBV3-1 (or the pseudogene TRBV3-2) to TRBJ2-7; no clear D. The germline gives CDR1 LGHDT, CDR2 YNNKEL (reference sequence). V was cut by 3 bases and J by 1 base, with 13 bases left in between. The CDR3 extends over 15 amino acids. DNA of the CDR3: TGTGCCAGCAGCCAGTACTCTCTCGGGTCCTACGAGCAGTACTTC. It yields the protein CASSQYSLGSYEQYF.

The chain joins TRBV27 to TRBJ2-7, with D uncertain. This CDR3 contains 16 residues. The V gene's germline CDR1 is MNHEY and CDR2 SMNVEV (reference sequence). V was clipped by 2 bases and J by 1 base, with 15 bases between them. DNA for the CDR3: TGTGCCAGCAGTTTACGTGGGCCGCTACCTTCCTACGAGCAGTACTTC. As protein: CASSLRGPLPSYEQYF.

The V and J genes are TRBV5-6 and TRBJ2-7, with 9 bases fitting TRBD2. Trimming removed 3 bases from V and 3 bases from J; junction bases left unmatched: 7. The length of the CDR3 is 15 residues. Germline V CDR1 and CDR2: SGHDT, YYEEEE. The CDR3 region has the DNA TGTGCCAGCAGCTCGGGACTAGCTCTTCGCTACGAGCAGTACTTC. Translated, it gives CASSSGLALRYEQYF.